The 24 T cell receptor beta chains below all came from one sample that was sequenced in a study of T cells after yellow fever vaccination (dated by TCRdb to about 2019). The library was obtained by 5' RACE. Sequencing was performed on an Illumina NovaSeq 6000. Using fastp at Q25 and MiXCR, TCRdb reprocessed the public reads and kept productive beta chains. Each entry is one CDR3 protein sequence, shown with its most common DNA and genes. In all, the sample holds fewer than 350,000 distinct CDR3 sequences, and more than 3% of those were seen once. 20% to 30% of the sample comes from the top ten. The treatment or condition label corresponds to: live attenuated yellow fever vaccine strain. This specimen consisted of PBMCs, obtained on the day of the yellow fever booster vaccination. The receptors were sampled from a man between 18 and 35 years old who received the YFV17D yellow fever vaccine.

This clonotype appeared many times. The rearrangement joins TRBV7-2 to TRBJ1-1; unclear D gene. Looked up from germline, CDR1 is SGHTA and CDR2 is FQGNSA. There are 13 residues in the CDR3. V was trimmed by 1 base and J by 5 bases, leaving 8 bases between them. Here the CDR3 reads CASSLGFRTEAFF. The CDR3 DNA reads as TGTGCCAGCAGCTTAGGTTTCCGAACTGAAGCTTTCTTT.

This clonotype was counted a few times. The chain is built from TRBV14 and TRBJ2-1, with 8 bases identical to TRBD2. The CDR3 sequence is 15 residues long. From germline, CDR1 is SGHDN and CDR2 FVKESK. The V and J ends lost 4 bases and 7 bases, in that order; junction bases with no gene match: 9. The CDR3 protein is CASSRVGGAGNEQFF. CDR3 coding DNA: TGTGCCAGCAGCCGGGTCGGGGGGGCCGGGAATGAGCAGTTCTTC. Using reference TRBV14 and TRBJ2-1 for the parts outside the CDR3, the full variable domain is EAGVTQFPSHSVIEKGQTVTLRCDPISGHDNLYWYRRVMGKEIKFLLHFVKESKQDESGMPNNRFLAERTGGTYSTLKVQPAELEDSGVYFCASSRVGGAGNEQFFGPGTRLTVL.

The gene calls are TRBV12-3 or TRBV12-4 and TRBJ1-1; a weak D match, TRBD1 (5 bases). V was cut by 5 bases and J by 0 bases, with 10 bases left in between. This CDR3 contains 14 residues. CDR3: CASSRSRVNTEAFF. The CDR3 DNA is TGTGCCAGCAGTAGATCCAGGGTGAACACTGAAGCTTTCTTT.

This clonotype was picked up many times. The V and J genes are TRBV12-3 or TRBV12-4 and TRBJ2-2, with TRBD2 matching 8 bases. CDR3 length equals 16 residues. Trimming removed 8 bases from V and 3 bases from J; junction bases left unmatched: 11. CDR3 bases: TGTGCCAGCGGCCTGTTGGTACTAGCGGACACCGGGGAGCTGTTTTTT. It translates to CASGLLVLADTGELFF.

The sample holds a few counts of this clonotype. The chain employs TRBV4-3 and TRBJ2-7; 7 bases line up with TRBD2. Losses at the gene ends were 0 bases for V and 1 base for J; bases not matched to a gene: 3. CDR1 and CDR2 (germline): LGHNA, YSLEER. The CDR3 length is 15 residues. The CDR3 here is CASSQEPGGSYEQYF. CDR3 sequence (DNA): TGCGCCAGCAGCCAAGAGCCCGGGGGGTCCTACGAGCAGTACTTC.

This clonotype showed up many times. The chain links TRBV5-1 to TRBJ1-6; D gene uncertain. Per germline, CDR1 SGHRS and CDR2 YFSETQ. This CDR3 has 14 amino acids. Trimming took 3 bases from V and 10 from J, leaving 14 bases between them. The CDR3 coding sequence is TGCGCCAGCAGCTCGGATGGGGTACGGTCACCCCTCCACTTT. Protein: CASSSDGVRSPLHF.

The chain carries TRBV20-1 and TRBJ2-3, with D uncertain. The CDR3 has 16 residues. Trimming took 6 bases from V and 0 from J, leaving 19 bases between them. Per the germline V gene, CDR1 is DFQATT and CDR2 is SNEGSKA (reference sequence). As DNA, the CDR3 is TGCAGTGCAACCTCCCAGGACCGCACTAGCACAGATACGCAGTATTTT. The encoded protein is CSATSQDRTSTDTQYF.

This clonotype was seen more than once but under ten times. The chain links TRBV12-3 or TRBV12-4 to TRBJ1-2, with 7 nucleotides matching TRBD1. The length of the CDR3 is 15 residues. Germline trimming cut 6 bases from V and 4 bases from J; bases unmatched to any gene: 11. The CDR3 here is CASSPTPTGSYGYTF. The CDR3 DNA follows: TGTGCCAGCAGCCCTACCCCGACAGGGAGCTATGGCTACACCTTC.

The sample holds a few counts of this clonotype. The chain recombines TRBV10-3 with TRBJ2-2, with 8 nucleotides matching TRBD2. Germline trimming cut 8 bases from V and 4 bases from J; bases unmatched to any gene: 6. This CDR3 contains 14 residues. Germline CDR1 reads ENHRY; CDR2 reads SYGVKD. The CDR3 DNA follows: TGTGCCATCGGTTCGGGGGGGGGCACCGGGGAGCTGTTTTTT. Its translation is CAIGSGGGTGELFF.

The sample holds a few counts of this clonotype. The genes are TRBV29-1 and TRBJ2-5; D possibly corresponds to TRBD1 (5 bases). This CDR3 spans 15 amino acids. Germline values: CDR1 SQVTM, CDR2 ANQGSEA. Trimming cost V 1 base and J 0 bases, with 12 bases left between them. The CDR3: CSVEGTPTNQETQYF. CDR3 in DNA: TGCAGCGTTGAAGGGACACCTACGAACCAAGAGACCCAGTACTTC.

This clonotype was recorded at least ten times. The chain recombines TRBV28 with TRBJ2-5; D not certain. This CDR3 contains 14 residues. Trimming removed 3 bases from V and 3 bases from J, with 11 bases in between. The germline CDR1 and CDR2 sequences are MDHEN and SYDVKM. In nucleotides, the CDR3 is TGTGCCAGCAGTTTTTCAGATCGAGAAGAGACCCAGTACTTC. Protein product: CASSFSDREETQYF.

The sample holds many counts of this clonotype. This chain uses TRBV5-1 with TRBJ2-1, with 12 positions matching TRBD2. V was pared by 3 bases and J by 8 bases, with 6 bases of the junction left unmatched. The CDR3 consists of 15 residues. Germline CDR1 and CDR2: SGHRS and YFSETQ. The CDR3 region is CASSSSGGAYDEQFF. DNA for the CDR3: TGCGCCAGCAGCTCTAGCGGGGGGGCCTATGATGAGCAGTTCTTC. Together with reference TRBV5-1 and TRBJ2-1, the CDR3 gives the full variable domain: KAGVTQTPRYLIKTRGQQVTLSCSPISGHRSVSWYQQTPGQGLQFLFEYFSETQRNKGNFPGRFSGRQFSNSRSEMNVSTLELGDSALYLCASSSSGGAYDEQFFGPGTRLTVL.

This clonotype was counted between two and nine times. The CDR3 DNA sequence: TGTGCCAGCAGCTTGGGAGTTTACGAGCAGTACGTC. It is translated as CASSLGVYEQYV. The rearrangement joins TRBV5-5 to TRBJ2-7; no reliable D call. From germline, CDR1 is SGHKS and CDR2 YYEKEE (reference sequence). The CDR3 spans 12 residues. Trimming removed 0 bases from V and 4 bases from J, with 5 bases in between.

This rearrangement joins TRBV12-3 or TRBV12-4 to TRBJ2-7, with D unclear. V gave up 2 bases and J gave up 3 bases, with 11 bases separating them. This CDR3 is 14 amino acids long. This CDR3 reads CASSLYVGFYEQYF. The CDR3 coding sequence is TGTGCCAGCAGTTTATATGTGGGTTTCTACGAGCAGTACTTC.

In its sample, this clonotype was seen many times. The chain is built from TRBV9 and TRBJ2-3, with D possibly being TRBD2 (5 bases). The CDR3 totals 15 residues. Per germline, CDR1 SGDLS and CDR2 YYNGEE. Deletions cut 0 bases from V and 5 bases from J, with 13 bases between. In nucleotides, the CDR3 is TGTGCCAGCAGCGTAGCGACTACAATAGGAGATACGCAGTATTTT. Protein: CASSVATTIGDTQYF.

Here the CDR3 reads CASRTAAAGSYNSPLHF. As DNA, the CDR3 is TGTGCCAGCAGGACAGCTGCAGCCGGCTCCTATAATTCACCCCTCCACTTT. This chain connects TRBV27 to TRBJ1-6; perhaps TRBD1 as D (5 bases). V dropped 6 bases and J dropped 0 bases, with 15 bases sitting between them. The CDR3 has 17 amino acids. Germline assignment: CDR1 MNHEY and CDR2 SMNVEV (reference sequence).

This chain links TRBV7-2 with TRBJ1-5; no firm D call. This CDR3 spans 15 amino acids. CDR1 and CDR2 from the germline V gene are SGHTA and FQGNSA. With 5 bases removed from V and 5 bases from J, the gap between germline ends came to 16 bases. In DNA, the CDR3 is TGTGCCAGCAGCCACCCTGATTGGACGGATCAGCCCCAGCATTTT. It codes for CASSHPDWTDQPQHF.

The CDR3 is CASSLVAGSDTQYF. The CDR3 DNA sequence: TGCGCCAGCAGCTTGGTGGCGGGTTCAGATACGCAGTATTTT. The chain joins TRBV5-1 to TRBJ2-3; tentatively, D is TRBD2 (5 bases). Per germline, CDR1 SGHRS and CDR2 YFSETQ. The CDR3 length is 14 residues. Trimming removed 0 bases from V and 4 bases from J, with 9 bases in between.

The J gene is TRBJ2-7, the V gene TRBV7-2; 8 positions agree with TRBD1. The CDR3 consists of 15 residues. The V gene end was trimmed by 3 bases and the J gene end by 4 bases; junction bases not matched to a gene: 8. Germline V CDR1 and CDR2: SGHTA, FQGNSA. This CDR3 reads CASSFPGQGRYEQYF. In DNA, the CDR3 is TGTGCCAGCAGCTTCCCAGGACAGGGTCGGTACGAGCAGTACTTC.

The V and J genes are TRBV7-2 and TRBJ2-7; D is ambiguous. This CDR3 has 15 residues. V was pared by 1 base and J by 5 bases, with 15 bases between. Looked up from germline, CDR1 is SGHTA and CDR2 is FQGNSA. CDR3 coding DNA: TGTGCCAGCAGCTTAGGGCCATCGGAATCCCACGAGCAGTACGTC. Protein sequence: CASSLGPSESHEQYV.

The rearrangement links TRBV24-1 to TRBJ2-5; D unresolved. Germline-derived CDR1 and CDR2 are KGHDR and SFDVKD. The V end lost 5 bases, the J end lost 1 base, and 7 bases lay between the germline ends. The CDR3 has 13 amino acids. CDR3 region: CATSARSQETQYF. The CDR3 nucleotides are TGTGCCACCAGTGCCCGGAGCCAAGAGACCCAGTACTTC.

This clonotype was detected ten times or more. The rearrangement uses TRBV5-1 and TRBJ2-5, with a tentative D call TRBD1 (5 bases). The germline V gene has CDR1 SGHRS and CDR2 YFSETQ. The CDR3 contains 14 residues. V dropped 6 bases and J dropped 5 bases, with 17 bases sitting between them. The CDR3 is CASTNIGVTETQYF. The CDR3 region has the DNA TGCGCCAGCACTAATATAGGGGTAACTGAGACCCAGTACTTC.

This clonotype occurred many times. V is TRBV7-9 and J is TRBJ2-3; 13 positions agree with TRBD2. Germline-derived CDR1 and CDR2 are SEHNR and FQNEAQ (reference sequence). This CDR3 has 17 amino acids. The junction had 10 bases not matched to a gene; V was cut back by 8 bases and J by 2 bases. In nucleotides, the CDR3 is TGTGCCAGCCTCGGGACTAGCGGGGTGCCATTCACAGATACGCAGTATTTT. Translated, it gives CASLGTSGVPFTDTQYF.

This rearrangement joins TRBV19 to TRBJ2-5, with D perhaps TRBD2 (5 bases). Germline-derived CDR1 and CDR2 are LNHDA and SQIVND (reference sequence). The CDR3 is made up of 14 amino acids. Trimming cost V 3 bases and J 5 bases, with 13 bases left between them. DNA for the CDR3: TGTGCCAGTAGTATCCGACCCCCGGGGGAGACCCAGTACTTC. Its translation is CASSIRPPGETQYF.